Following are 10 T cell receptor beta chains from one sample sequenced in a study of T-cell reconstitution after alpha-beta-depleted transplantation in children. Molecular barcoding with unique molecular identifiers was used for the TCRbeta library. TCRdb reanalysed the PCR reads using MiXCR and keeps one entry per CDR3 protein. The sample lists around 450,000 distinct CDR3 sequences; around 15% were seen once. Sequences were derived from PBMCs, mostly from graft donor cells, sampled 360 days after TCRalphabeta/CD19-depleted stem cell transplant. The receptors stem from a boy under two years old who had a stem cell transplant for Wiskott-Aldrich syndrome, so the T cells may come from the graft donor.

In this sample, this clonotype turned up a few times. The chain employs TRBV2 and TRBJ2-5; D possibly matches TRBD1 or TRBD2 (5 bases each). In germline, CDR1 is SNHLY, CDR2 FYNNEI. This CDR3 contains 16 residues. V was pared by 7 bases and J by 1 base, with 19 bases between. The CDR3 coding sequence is TGTGCCAGCAAGGGACCCTTAGGGGTTAGCCAAGAGACCCAGTACTTC. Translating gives CASKGPLGVSQETQYF.

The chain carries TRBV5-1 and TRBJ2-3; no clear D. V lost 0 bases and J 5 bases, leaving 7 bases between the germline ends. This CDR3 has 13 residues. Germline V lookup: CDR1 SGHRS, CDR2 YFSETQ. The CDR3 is CASSLVLEDTQYF. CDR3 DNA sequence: TGCGCCAGCAGCTTGGTCTTAGAAGATACGCAGTATTTT.

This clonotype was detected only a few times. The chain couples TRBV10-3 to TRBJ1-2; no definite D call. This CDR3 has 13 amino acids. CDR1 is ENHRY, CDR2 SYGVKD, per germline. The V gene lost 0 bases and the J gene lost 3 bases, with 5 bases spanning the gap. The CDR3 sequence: CAISESTDYGYTF. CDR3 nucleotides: TGTGCCATCAGTGAGTCAACGGACTATGGCTACACCTTC.

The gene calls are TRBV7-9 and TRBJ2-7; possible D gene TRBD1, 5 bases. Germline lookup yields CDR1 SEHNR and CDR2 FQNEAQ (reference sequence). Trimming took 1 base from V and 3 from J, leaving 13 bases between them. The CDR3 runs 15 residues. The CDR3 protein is CASSLVAGNSYEQYF. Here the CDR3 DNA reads TGTGCCAGCAGCTTAGTGGCAGGGAATAGCTACGAGCAGTACTTC.

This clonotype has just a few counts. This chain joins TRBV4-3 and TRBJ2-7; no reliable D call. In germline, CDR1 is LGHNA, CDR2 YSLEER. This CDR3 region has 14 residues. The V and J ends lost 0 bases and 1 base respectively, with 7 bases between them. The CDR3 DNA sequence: TGCGCCAGCAGCCAAGATTTGGAGTCCTACGAGCAGTACTTC. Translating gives CASSQDLESYEQYF.

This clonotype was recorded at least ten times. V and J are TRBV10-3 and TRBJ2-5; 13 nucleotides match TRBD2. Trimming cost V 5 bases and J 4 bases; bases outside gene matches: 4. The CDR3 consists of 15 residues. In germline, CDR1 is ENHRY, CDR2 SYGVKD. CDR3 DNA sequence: TGTGCCATCAGTCCGGGACTAGCGGGGATAGAGACCCAGTACTTC. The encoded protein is CAISPGLAGIETQYF.

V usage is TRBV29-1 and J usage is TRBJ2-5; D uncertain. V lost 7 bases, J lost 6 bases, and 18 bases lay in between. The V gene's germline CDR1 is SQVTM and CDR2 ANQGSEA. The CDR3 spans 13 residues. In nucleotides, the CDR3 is TGCAGCGGGACCAGCGCTCAACGTAAGACCCAGTACTTC. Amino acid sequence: CSGTSAQRKTQYF.

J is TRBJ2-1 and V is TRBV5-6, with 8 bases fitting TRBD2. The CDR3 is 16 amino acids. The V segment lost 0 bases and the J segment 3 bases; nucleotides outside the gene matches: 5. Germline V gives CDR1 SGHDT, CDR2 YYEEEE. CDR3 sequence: CASSLGVREDYNEQFF. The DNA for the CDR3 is TGTGCCAGCAGCTTGGGGGTGCGGGAGGACTACAATGAGCAGTTCTTC.

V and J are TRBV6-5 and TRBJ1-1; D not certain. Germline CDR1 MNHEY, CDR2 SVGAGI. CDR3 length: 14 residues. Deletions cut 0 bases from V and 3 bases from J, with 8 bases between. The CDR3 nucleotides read TGTGCCAGCAGTTACTCGAACATATACACTGAAGCTTTCTTT. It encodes CASSYSNIYTEAFF.

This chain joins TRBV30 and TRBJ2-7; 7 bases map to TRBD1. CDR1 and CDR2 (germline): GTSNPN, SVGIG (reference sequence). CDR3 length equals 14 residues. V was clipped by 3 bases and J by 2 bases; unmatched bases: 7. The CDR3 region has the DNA TGTGCCTGGAGATTGACAGGGCGTGCCTACGAGCAGTACTTC. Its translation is CAWRLTGRAYEQYF. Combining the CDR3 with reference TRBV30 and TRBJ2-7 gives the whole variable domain SQTIHQWPATLVQPVGSPLSLECTVEGTSNPNLYWYRQAAGRGLQLLFYSVGIGQISSEVPQNLSASRPQDRQFILSSKKLLLSDSGFYLCAWRLTGRAYEQYFGPGTRLTVT.